This T cell receptor beta chain was captured by sequencing in a study of blood T cell repertoires in COVID-19. On the study more broadly: PBMCs, B-cell-depleted T cells, or T cells provided the cDNA or gDNA that made up the material.

The CDR3 loop spans 16 amino acids. CDR1 is SGHNT and CDR2 is YENEEA in the germline V gene. V lost 4 bases, J lost 4 bases, and 12 bases stayed unmatched. Sequencing was performed with immunoSEQ multiplex PCR; in TCRdb, only in-frame clones are kept and a portion is missing. In the table there are roughly 39,000 clones, approximately 90% of which are singletons. The chain combines TRBV11-3 with TRBJ2-7, with TRBD2 matching over 8 bases. This TCR derives from a man aged 50-60 years in a cohort sampled during active COVID-19. The source material was peripheral blood. For the CDR3, the DNA is TGTGCCAGCAGCTCTTCCGAGCGGGGGCCGCAATACGAGCAGTACTTC. It yields the protein CASSSSERGPQYEQYF.